One sample yielded the 30 T cell receptor beta chains listed below, sequenced in a study of T cells after yellow fever vaccination (dated by TCRdb to between 2019 and 2020). The treatment or condition label of this sample denotes: live attenuated yellow fever vaccine strain. Receptor amplification or capture employed 5' RACE. Sequencing took place on an Illumina NovaSeq 6000. TCRdb reprocessed the public reads (quality trimming at Q25 with fastp, clone calling with MiXCR) and kept in-frame beta chains. Each entry is one CDR3 protein sequence, shown with its most common DNA and genes. A total of a few hundred thousand distinct CDR3 sequences appear in this sample, roughly a sixth of them only once. The top ten clonotypes cover roughly a sixth of the sample. The source was PBMCs, collected before the yellow fever booster vaccination. These receptors were collected from a man between 18 and 35 years old who received the YFV17D yellow fever vaccine.

This clonotype was counted ten times or more. The rearrangement links TRBV5-1 to TRBJ1-1, with TRBD1 as a possible D gene (5 bases). Looked up from germline, CDR1 is SGHRS and CDR2 is YFSETQ. CDR3 length: 15 amino acids. The V end was cut by 6 bases, the J end by 3 bases, with 18 bases between. CDR3 bases: TGCGCCAGCAAGGAACCTCGCGTAGGGGACACTGAAGCTTTCTTT. Its translation is CASKEPRVGDTEAFF. Using reference TRBV5-1 and TRBJ1-1 for the parts outside the CDR3, the full variable domain is KAGVTQTPRYLIKTRGQQVTLSCSPISGHRSVSWYQQTPGQGLQFLFEYFSETQRNKGNFPGRFSGRQFSNSRSEMNVSTLELGDSALYLCASKEPRVGDTEAFFGQGTRLTVV.

This clonotype showed up many times. The chain is built from TRBV21-1 and TRBJ2-5; the listed D gene, TRBD2, was not tested against the DNA. TRBV21-1 represents a pseudogene. CDR3 length: 18 residues. The CDR3 loop reads CASSKVGLADLYQETQYF. The CDR3 coding sequence is TGTGCCAGCAGCAAAGTTGGGCTAGCGGACCTGTACCAAGAGACCCAGTACTTC.

This clonotype occurred a few times. V usage is TRBV27 and J usage is TRBJ1-2; 7 bases match TRBD1. V lost 2 bases and J lost 0; bases outside the gene matches: 6. This CDR3 is built from 16 residues. CDR1 and CDR2 (germline): MNHEY, SMNVEV (reference sequence). CDR3 bases: TGTGCCAGCAGTTTAGTCAGGGGGAAAGCTAACTATGGCTACACCTTC. Protein product: CASSLVRGKANYGYTF.

V and J are TRBV28 and TRBJ2-1; 12 bases align to TRBD2. V shed 6 bases and J 7 bases; nucleotides not matched to a gene: 7. The length of the CDR3 is 15 residues. CDR1 and CDR2 (germline): MDHEN, SYDVKM. CDR3: CASSLLAGGTNEQFF. DNA of the CDR3: TGTGCCAGCAGCCTACTAGCGGGGGGTACTAATGAGCAGTTCTTC.

The J gene is TRBJ2-7, the V gene TRBV6-6; unclear D gene. There are 14 residues in the CDR3. Germline V lookup: CDR1 MNHNY, CDR2 SVGAGI (reference sequence). Trimming removed 4 bases from V and 7 bases from J, with 17 bases in between. CDR3 nucleotide sequence: TGTGCCAGCAGTTGGACGGGTCTACGACAAGAGCAGTACTTC. This translates into CASSWTGLRQEQYF.

The rearrangement links TRBV5-1 to TRBJ2-1, with a possible D match to TRBD2 (5 bases). In germline, CDR1 is SGHRS, CDR2 YFSETQ. The V end lost 5 bases, the J end lost 5 bases, and 26 bases lay between the germline ends. The CDR3 loop spans 18 amino acids. The chain's CDR3 is CASSKEGLSGGSHNEQFF. CDR3 in DNA: TGCGCCAGCAGTAAAGAGGGCCTCAGTGGTGGATCCCACAATGAGCAGTTCTTC. The full variable domain, rest sourced from reference TRBV5-1 and TRBJ2-1, is KAGVTQTPRYLIKTRGQQVTLSCSPISGHRSVSWYQQTPGQGLQFLFEYFSETQRNKGNFPGRFSGRQFSNSRSEMNVSTLELGDSALYLCASSKEGLSGGSHNEQFFGPGTRLTVL.

This clonotype was counted between two and nine times. The rearrangement links TRBV10-3 to TRBJ2-3, with 9 bases matching TRBD1. The CDR3 has 17 residues. CDR1 ENHRY and CDR2 SYGVKD come from the germline V gene. Trimming removed 3 bases from V and 6 bases from J; junction bases left unmatched: 13. CDR3 loop: CAISDSNPGQGEDTQYF. The CDR3 DNA reads TGTGCCATCAGTGATTCCAACCCGGGACAGGGAGAGGATACGCAGTATTTT.

This clonotype was detected only a few times. The rearrangement joins TRBV12-3 or TRBV12-4 to TRBJ1-4, with D possibly matching TRBD1 (5 bases). Trimming removed 2 bases at V and 7 bases at J, with 11 bases between. The CDR3 has 14 amino acids. CDR3 bases: TGTGCCAGCAGTTTATCTGGGGGAGGTGAAAAACTGTTTTTT. Residues: CASSLSGGGEKLFF.

This sequence joins TRBV6-5 and TRBJ2-1; no definite D call. V was shortened by 0 bases and J by 2 bases, with 5 bases between the two germline ends. Germline values: CDR1 MNHEY, CDR2 SVGAGI. The CDR3 length is 14 residues. CDR3 sequence reads: CASSYSDTYNEQFF. DNA for the CDR3: TGTGCCAGCAGTTACTCCGATACCTACAATGAGCAGTTCTTC.

At least ten counts were recorded for this clonotype. The V and J genes are TRBV6-6 and TRBJ2-7; no clear D gene. This CDR3 region has 11 residues. V lost 5 bases and J 5 bases, leaving 7 bases between the germline ends. CDR1 and CDR2 from the germline V gene are MNHNY and SVGAGI (reference sequence). The CDR3 region is CASSHLNEQYF. The CDR3 bases are TGTGCCAGCAGTCACCTGAACGAGCAGTACTTC.

V and J are TRBV6-5 and TRBJ1-2; TRBD1 matches 8 bases. The trim removed 2 bases at V and 4 bases at J, leaving 3 bases unmatched. The CDR3 is 14 residues long. From germline, CDR1 is MNHEY and CDR2 SVGAGI. CDR3 residues: CASSYVGTGYGYTF. CDR3 DNA: TGTGCCAGCAGTTACGTCGGGACAGGCTATGGCTACACCTTC.

This clonotype has only a few counts. This chain connects TRBV7-6 to TRBJ1-3; no reliable D call. This CDR3 spans 15 amino acids. Germline-derived CDR1 and CDR2 are SGHVS and FNYEAQ. V lost 3 bases and J 0 bases, leaving 9 bases between the germline ends. CDR3 in DNA: TGTGCCAGCAGCTTGGGAGAATTCTCTGGAAACACCATATATTTT. This encodes CASSLGEFSGNTIYF.

This clonotype was counted between two and nine times. The genes are TRBV4-1 and TRBJ1-2; D unclear. Between the trimmed V and J ends, which lost 1 base and 5 bases, there was a span of 23 bases. The CDR3 has 18 residues. Germline loops: CDR1 MGHRA, CDR2 YSYEKL. The CDR3, as DNA: TGCGCCAGCAGCCAAGGTATCGGCGTGGAGGGCTTAGGGTATGGCTACACCTTC. Protein sequence: CASSQGIGVEGLGYGYTF.

This clonotype was seen a handful of times. This chain connects TRBV6-1 to TRBJ2-2; 11 bases match TRBD2. V shed 5 bases and J 5 bases; nucleotides not matched to a gene: 4. The CDR3 contains 15 residues. Per germline, CDR1 MNHNS and CDR2 SASEGT. The CDR3 reads CASSHSGGVTGELFF. DNA of the CDR3: TGTGCCAGCAGTCATAGCGGGGGGGTGACCGGGGAGCTGTTTTTT.

This clonotype was counted only a few times. V usage is TRBV19 and J usage is TRBJ1-1; D ambiguous. The germline V gene encodes CDR1 LNHDA and CDR2 SQIVND (reference sequence). This CDR3 has 14 residues. Trimming left V 6 bases short and J 4 bases short, with 15 bases between. CDR3: CASSPDTWATEAFF. CDR3 nucleotide sequence: TGTGCCAGTAGCCCGGATACGTGGGCCACTGAAGCTTTCTTT. Supplemented by reference TRBV19 and TRBJ1-1, the full variable domain reads DGGITQSPKYLFRKEGQNVTLSCEQNLNHDAMYWYRQDPGQGLRLIYYSQIVNDFQKGDIAEGYSVSREKKESFPLTVTSAQKNPTAFYLCASSPDTWATEAFFGQGTRLTVV.

The V call is TRBV7-2, the J call TRBJ2-2, with 7 bases lining up with TRBD2. Trimming took 5 bases from V and 0 from J; bases not matched to a gene: 6. Germline V gene sequence: CDR1 SGHTA, CDR2 FQGNSA. The CDR3 runs to 16 residues. The CDR3 sequence is CASSIYGGTNTGELFF. For the CDR3, the DNA is TGTGCCAGCAGCATCTACGGGGGGACGAACACCGGGGAGCTGTTTTTT.

The rearrangement uses TRBV6-2 or TRBV6-3 and TRBJ2-7; D unclear. The length of the CDR3 is 10 residues. In germline, CDR1 is MNHEY, CDR2 SVGEGT. The ends were cut back, 4 bases at V and 6 bases at J, with 4 bases in the middle. In DNA form, the CDR3 reads TGTGCCAGCAGTTCCGCCGAGCAGTACGTC. Protein product: CASSSAEQYV.

The V call is TRBV2, the J call TRBJ1-5; D remains unclear. Germline-derived CDR1 and CDR2 are SNHLY and FYNNEI. Trimming pared 1 base from V and 2 bases from J, leaving 6 bases between. This CDR3 region has 14 residues. CDR3 DNA sequence: TGTGCCAGCAGTGAAGTATTTGGCAATCAGCCCCAGCATTTT. Translation: CASSEVFGNQPQHF. The variable domain in full, completed from reference TRBV2 and TRBJ1-5, reads EPEVTQTPSHQVTQMGQEVILRCVPISNHLYFYWYRQILGQKVEFLVSFYNNEISEKSEIFDDQFSVERPDGSNFTLKIRSTKLEDSAMYFCASSEVFGNQPQHFGDGTRLSIL.

The chain couples TRBV5-1 to TRBJ2-6; D is unclear. The CDR3 consists of 15 residues. With 3 bases removed from V and 0 bases from J, the gap between germline ends came to 7 bases. CDR1 is SGHRS and CDR2 is YFSETQ in the germline V gene. The CDR3 coding sequence is TGCGCCAGCAGCTGGAGTAGCTCTGGGGCCAACGTCCTGACTTTC. This gives the protein CASSWSSSGANVLTF. Full variable domain (rest looked up from reference TRBV5-1 and TRBJ2-6): KAGVTQTPRYLIKTRGQQVTLSCSPISGHRSVSWYQQTPGQGLQFLFEYFSETQRNKGNFPGRFSGRQFSNSRSEMNVSTLELGDSALYLCASSWSSSGANVLTFGAGSRLTVL.

The gene calls are TRBV7-2 and TRBJ2-2, with a weak D call TRBD1 (6 bases). Trimming removed 6 bases from V and 5 bases from J, with 10 bases in between. Germline V CDR1 and CDR2: SGHTA, FQGNSA. The CDR3 runs to 13 residues. The CDR3 loop reads CASRPQGTGELFF. In DNA, the CDR3 is TGTGCCAGCAGGCCACAGGGAACCGGGGAGCTGTTTTTT.

The CDR3, as DNA: TGCGCCAGCAGCCAAGTGCAGACAGGGGGCGCGGGTGAAAAACTGTTTTTT. The encoded protein is CASSQVQTGGAGEKLFF. The chain carries TRBV4-1 and TRBJ1-4; 10 bases line up with TRBD1. V shed 1 base, J shed 7 bases, and the junction held 9 bases outside the gene matches. CDR1 and CDR2 from the germline V gene are MGHRA and YSYEKL. This CDR3 has 17 amino acids.

The rearrangement joins TRBV7-9 to TRBJ2-3; unclear D gene. The CDR3 is 15 residues long. Germline lookup yields CDR1 SEHNR and CDR2 FQNEAQ (reference sequence). Trimming cost V 4 bases and J 0 bases, with 11 bases left between them. DNA for the CDR3: TGTGCCAGCAGCTCGGTCCGGGCTAGCACAGATACGCAGTATTTT. Amino acid sequence: CASSSVRASTDTQYF.

The CDR3 bases are TGTGCCAGCAGTCCTACGCCTGGGACTAGCGGGGGACGGGAGACCCAGTACTTC. Translation: CASSPTPGTSGGRETQYF. The chain employs TRBV27 and TRBJ2-5; 14 positions match TRBD2. The J segment lost 5 bases and the V segment lost 5 bases, leaving 13 bases of the junction unmatched. The CDR3 is made up of 18 amino acids. From germline, CDR1 is MNHEY and CDR2 SMNVEV (reference sequence).

There are a few counts of this clonotype. The V call is TRBV20-1, the J call TRBJ1-1; the D gene is possibly TRBD1 (5 bases). V lost 3 bases to trimming and J lost 4 bases, with 18 bases between them. CDR1 and CDR2 from the germline V gene are DFQATT and SNEGSKA (reference sequence). The CDR3 length is 15 residues. CDR3 in amino acids: CSARQPSGGSTEAFF. DNA for the CDR3: TGCAGTGCTAGGCAACCATCCGGGGGAAGCACTGAAGCTTTCTTT.

This clonotype was counted a few times. The chain is built from TRBV18 and TRBJ2-7, with TRBD1 matching over 7 bases. Germline values: CDR1 KGHSH, CDR2 LQKENI. The CDR3 loop spans 14 amino acids. Trimming at V came to 4 bases and at J to 3 bases, leaving 6 bases not matched to a gene. CDR3 sequence (DNA): TGTGCCAGCTCACTCCGGGACAGCTTCTACGAGCAGTACTTC. Its protein product is CASSLRDSFYEQYF.

This clonotype has only a few counts. The CDR3 loop is CASREETQYF. As DNA, the CDR3 is TGTGCCAGCAGGGAAGAGACCCAGTACTTC. This sequence joins TRBV6-5 and TRBJ2-5; D is unresolved. V lost 6 bases and J 3 bases, leaving 2 bases between the germline ends. This CDR3 spans 10 amino acids. Germline V CDR1 and CDR2: MNHEY, SVGAGI.

This clonotype was counted a few times. The genes are TRBV10-3 and TRBJ2-7; D remains ambiguous. With 0 bases removed from V and 2 bases from J, the gap between germline ends came to 5 bases. This CDR3 is built from 13 residues. Germline assignment: CDR1 ENHRY and CDR2 SYGVKD. CDR3 region: CAISESGPYEQYV. CDR3 in DNA: TGTGCCATCAGTGAGTCGGGCCCCTACGAGCAGTACGTC.

This clonotype came up a few times. The chain recombines TRBV4-2 with TRBJ1-2; 7 positions agree with TRBD1. V lost 0 bases to trimming and J lost 6 bases; unmatched junction nucleotides: 7. The CDR3 has 15 amino acids. The germline V gene encodes CDR1 LGHNA and CDR2 YNFKEQ. CDR3 coding DNA: TGTGCCAGCAGCCAAGAAAGCCAGGGGGGGGATGGCTACACCTTC. Translation: CASSQESQGGDGYTF.

J is TRBJ2-2 and V is TRBV7-9; 9 positions agree with TRBD2. The CDR3 totals 14 residues. Germline CDR1 and CDR2: SEHNR and FQNEAQ (reference sequence). With 11 bases clipped from V and 5 bases from J, the junction kept 9 bases outside the gene matches. CDR3 amino acids: CAGTVAGVTGELFF. CDR3 nucleotides: TGTGCCGGCACGGTAGCGGGGGTTACCGGGGAGCTGTTTTTT.

This clonotype was seen a handful of times. The chain joins TRBV5-1 to TRBJ2-5; D is perhaps TRBD1 or TRBD2 (5 bases each). The CDR3 contains 15 residues. The germline gives CDR1 SGHRS, CDR2 YFSETQ. V dropped 5 bases and J dropped 4 bases, with 18 bases sitting between them. The CDR3 loop is CASRNGRDVGETQYF. As DNA, the CDR3 is TGCGCCAGCAGGAATGGACGGGACGTGGGAGAGACCCAGTACTTC.